This TCR beta chain originates from a study of T cells expressing NK-cell markers (dated by TCRdb to the early 2020s). As for the study more broadly: TCR beta-chain repertoires were profiled in sorted CD3+CD56+NKG2C+, CD3+CD56+NKG2C- and CD3+CD56-NKG2C+ T-cell subsets from about 8 donors. The eight sequenced donors were randomly selected healthy volunteers, three men and five women. Libraries were sequenced as 2 x 150 bp reads on Illumina HiSeq 2000/2500, MiSeq or NextSeq. Among the eight sequenced donors, only one was HCMV-seronegative, while the other seven were HCMV-seropositive.

For sequencing, an Illumina HiSeq 2000 was employed. The TCR beta cDNA libraries were made using 5'RACE template switching, a step that added both a universal primer site and unique molecular identifiers. Priming for cDNA synthesis came from the TCR beta constant segment, and two successive PCR amplification steps followed. Per the authors' processing: MIGEC was used to demultiplex reads and group reads by UMI, and MiTCR was used to assemble and quantify clonotypes. To exclude erroneous sequences, only TCR cDNA sequences supported by at least two reads were retained. Downstream repertoire analysis used the tcR package, and clonotypes were matched across fractions by CDR3 nucleotide sequence plus V segment. VDJmatch was used to annotate antigen specificity against VDJdb, with one amino acid substitution in CDR3 permitted. TCRdb reprocessed the reads, reporting each CDR3 protein sequence once and no DNA. None of the V and J calls come from the authors' own analysis; TCRdb made them. The sample table on file contains about 430,000 distinct CDR3 sequences. Roughly 1.4% of the sample is held by the ten biggest clonotypes.

To determine HCMV serostatus, a commercial ELISA kit was used to detect HCMV-specific IgG in serum. Ficoll density gradient centrifugation was used to isolate peripheral blood mononuclear cells from blood. The CDR3 covers 17 residues, taking in both the cysteine and the phenylalanine. DNA for this receptor is not on file. Via the germline V gene, CDR1 is MNHEY and CDR2 SVGAGI. Concerning this clonotype itself: Which antigen it targets is not known.

Study-wide conclusions, independent of this receptor: Those dominant clonotypes were again the most abundant among CD3+CD56-NKG2C+ cells in a few donors, at roughly 25-65%. For about 6 donors, the dominant CD3+CD56+NKG2C+ clonotypes were among the top 10 CD8+ clonotypes and accounted for 1.0-7.0% of CD8+ T cells. Whether the expanded NKG2C-expressing T cell clones were specific for HCMV antigens remained unclear.

Source material: blood T cells: a sorted CD56 or NKG2C T cell subset, CD4+ or CD8+ T cells, or bulk PBMC T cells (not recorded which). The source is a woman between 50 and 59 years old in good health. Donor details come from another sample of the same person, matched by shared clones. The chain is assembled from TRBV6-5 and TRBJ2-3; TCRdb's D call, TRBD2, is unchecked because there is no DNA. The CDR3 amino acid sequence is: CASSYLAGRPSTDTQYF.